Listed below are T cell receptor beta chains from one sample, sequenced in a study of T cell repertoires in cytomegalovirus infection. TCRdb reprocessed the reads via MiXCR and lists one record per CDR3 protein. Counted here are 200,000 or so distinct CDR3 sequences, roughly 30% occurring once; the ten biggest clones make up about 28%. Sequenced material: PBMCs. The receptors were sampled from a human donor in good health (CMV status not recorded). Some clones in this sample may be carry-over from other donors' samples. CDR3s include the opening cysteine and the closing phenylalanine or tryptophan. The D gene is left open where the match is weak. Clone size is stated in some rows and not others, as once, few, many or a class when expanded.

d_call: .
clone_size: .
v_call: TRBV5-1
j_call: TRBJ1-3
cdr3_nt: TGCGCCAGCAGCTTGGTAGGGGCTGGAAACACCATATATTTT
cdr3_aa: CASSLVGAGNTIYF

d_call: .
clone_size: few
v_call: TRBV20-1
j_call: TRBJ2-2
cdr3_nt: TGCAGTGCCACCGGAGGGACCGGGGAGCTGTTTTTT
cdr3_aa: CSATGGTGELFF

d_call: .
clone_size: .
v_call: TRBV4-3
j_call: TRBJ1-3
cdr3_nt: TGCGCCAGCAGCCAAGCTCGAGCTTACTCTGGAAACACCATATATTTT
cdr3_aa: CASSQARAYSGNTIYF

d_call: .
clone_size: .
v_call: TRBV20-1
j_call: TRBJ2-1
cdr3_nt: TGCAGTGCTAGAGACCCCCGACTAGGAGCCCTTAGGGAGCAGTTCTTC
cdr3_aa: CSARDPRLGALREQFF

d_call: .
clone_size: few
v_call: TRBV12-3/TRBV12-4
j_call: TRBJ1-1
cdr3_nt: TGTGCCAGCAGGGAAGGGGGGTCTCAGAACACTGAAGCTTTCTTT
cdr3_aa: CASREGGSQNTEAFF

d_call: .
clone_size: .
v_call: TRBV19
j_call: TRBJ1-1
cdr3_nt: TGTGCCAGTAGCCCAGGGTGGTCCGGCACTGAAGCTTTCTTT
cdr3_aa: CASSPGWSGTEAFF

d_call: .
clone_size: .
v_call: TRBV2
j_call: TRBJ2-7
cdr3_nt: TGTGCCAGCACCGCGGGGCCTTCCTTGGAGCAGTACTTC
cdr3_aa: CASTAGPSLEQYF

d_call: .
clone_size: few
v_call: TRBV20-1
j_call: TRBJ1-1
cdr3_nt: TGCAGTGCTAGAGATCTCGCTTTCTTT
cdr3_aa: CSARDLAFF

d_call: .
clone_size: .
v_call: TRBV3-1
j_call: TRBJ1-2
cdr3_nt: TGTGCCAGCAGCCAAGATGAGGCATCCCCGTTCTATGGCTACACCTTC
cdr3_aa: CASSQDEASPFYGYTF

d_call: .
clone_size: .
v_call: TRBV6-4
j_call: TRBJ1-2
cdr3_nt: TGTGCCAGCAGTCCCGAAGGGGGGGAGAACTATGGCTACACCTTC
cdr3_aa: CASSPEGGENYGYTF

d_call: TRBD1
clone_size: .
v_call: TRBV29-1
j_call: TRBJ1-1
cdr3_nt: TGCAGCGTTGAAGGGACAGGGAGTGACACTGAAGCTTTCTTT
cdr3_aa: CSVEGTGSDTEAFF

d_call: TRBD2
clone_size: .
v_call: TRBV7-2
j_call: TRBJ2-7
cdr3_nt: TGTGCCAGCGGCTTAGTCGCTAGCGGGGGGATCGAGCAGTACTTC
cdr3_aa: CASGLVASGGIEQYF

d_call: .
clone_size: many
v_call: TRBV11-2
j_call: TRBJ2-7
cdr3_nt: TGTGCCAGCAGCCCGGCGGAGGGCTACGAGCAGTACTTC
cdr3_aa: CASSPAEGYEQYF

d_call: .
clone_size: .
v_call: TRBV5-1
j_call: TRBJ2-5
cdr3_nt: TGCGCCAGCAGCTTGGCAGTAACAGGAGGGGGTCAAGAGACCCAGTACTTC
cdr3_aa: CASSLAVTGGGQETQYF

d_call: .
clone_size: .
v_call: TRBV20-1
j_call: TRBJ1-4
cdr3_nt: TGCAGTGCTAGACACCGGGACTCTCTCCAAAAACTGTTTTTT
cdr3_aa: CSARHRDSLQKLFF

d_call: .
clone_size: few
v_call: TRBV29-1
j_call: TRBJ2-1
cdr3_nt: TGCAGCGTTCAAAGTGGAGAAGCGGACTTCTCCTACAATGAGCAGTTCTTC
cdr3_aa: CSVQSGEADFSYNEQFF

d_call: .
clone_size: .
v_call: TRBV19
j_call: TRBJ2-7
cdr3_nt: TGTGCCACAAAACAGGCGGGTTTTCCCTACGAGCAGTACTTC
cdr3_aa: CATKQAGFPYEQYF

d_call: TRBD1
clone_size: .
v_call: TRBV2
j_call: TRBJ2-3
cdr3_nt: TGTGCCAGCAGTGCACCCGACAGGGCCACAGATACGCAGTATTTT
cdr3_aa: CASSAPDRATDTQYF

d_call: .
clone_size: few
v_call: TRBV5-4
j_call: TRBJ1-4
cdr3_nt: TGTGCCAGCAGCCCTGGGGGGGAGGCGACTAATGAAAAACTGTTTTTT
cdr3_aa: CASSPGGEATNEKLFF

d_call: .
clone_size: .
v_call: TRBV20-1
j_call: TRBJ2-1
cdr3_nt: TGCAGTGCTAGAGGCGGCTACAATGAGCAGTTCTTC
cdr3_aa: CSARGGYNEQFF

d_call: .
clone_size: .
v_call: TRBV6-2/TRBV6-3
j_call: TRBJ2-7
cdr3_nt: TGTGCCAGCAGTTTCCTTCCCGGGAGCCCTATGGATTACGAGCAGTACTTC
cdr3_aa: CASSFLPGSPMDYEQYF

d_call: .
clone_size: .
v_call: TRBV6-5
j_call: TRBJ2-2
cdr3_nt: TGTGCCAGCCGGGCCCCTAACACCGGGGAGCTGTTTTTT
cdr3_aa: CASRAPNTGELFF

d_call: .
clone_size: many
v_call: TRBV6-5
j_call: TRBJ1-2
cdr3_nt: TGTGCCAGCAGTTCCCTGGGACATAACTATGGCTACACCTTC
cdr3_aa: CASSSLGHNYGYTF

d_call: TRBD1
clone_size: .
v_call: TRBV15
j_call: TRBJ1-5
cdr3_nt: TGTGCCACCGGAGCCGGGACAGGGACGAATAGCAATCAGCCCCAGCATTTT
cdr3_aa: CATGAGTGTNSNQPQHF

d_call: .
clone_size: .
v_call: TRBV12-3/TRBV12-4
j_call: TRBJ2-7
cdr3_nt: TGTGCCAGCGGAGACCTCTACGAGCAGTACTTC
cdr3_aa: CASGDLYEQYF

d_call: .
clone_size: few
v_call: TRBV4-1
j_call: TRBJ2-3
cdr3_nt: TGCGCCAGCAGCCAACCGGGACTCCTGCAGTATTTT
cdr3_aa: CASSQPGLLQYF

d_call: .
clone_size: few
v_call: TRBV6-2/TRBV6-3
j_call: TRBJ1-1
cdr3_nt: TGTGCCAGCAGTTATAGTACGGCAGGGGATGCGGAGGATGAAGCTTTCTTT
cdr3_aa: CASSYSTAGDAEDEAFF

d_call: .
clone_size: many
v_call: TRBV7-6
j_call: TRBJ2-2
cdr3_nt: TGTGCCAGCAGCTTAGCGTCGATACCTAAACGTTCCGGGGAGCTGTTTTTT
cdr3_aa: CASSLASIPKRSGELFF

d_call: .
clone_size: .
v_call: TRBV6-2/TRBV6-3
j_call: TRBJ1-6
cdr3_nt: TGTGCCAGCAGTTACTCGAACCCGGGTTCGCTCTATAATTCACCCCTCCACTTT
cdr3_aa: CASSYSNPGSLYNSPLHF

d_call: TRBD2
clone_size: many
v_call: TRBV20-1
j_call: TRBJ2-2
cdr3_nt: TGCAGTGCCCCCCTCGCGGGGAGGGACACCGGGGAGCTGTTTTTT
cdr3_aa: CSAPLAGRDTGELFF

d_call: TRBD1
clone_size: .
v_call: TRBV5-4
j_call: TRBJ1-4
cdr3_nt: TGTGCCAGCAGCTCAGGGGGATATCGAGAAAAACTGTTTTTT
cdr3_aa: CASSSGGYREKLFF

d_call: .
clone_size: .
v_call: TRBV7-4
j_call: TRBJ2-3
cdr3_nt: TGTGCCAGCAGCTTAGCGGGGCAGGGTAATCAGCCCCAGTATTTT
cdr3_aa: CASSLAGQGNQPQYF

d_call: TRBD1
clone_size: .
v_call: TRBV5-5
j_call: TRBJ2-3
cdr3_nt: TGTGCCAGCAGCTGGGACAGAGGGGCCTTAGCAGATACGCAGTATTTT
cdr3_aa: CASSWDRGALADTQYF

d_call: .
clone_size: .
v_call: TRBV30
j_call: TRBJ1-2
cdr3_nt: TGTGCCTGGTCCCAAGGGTACTATGGCTACACCTTC
cdr3_aa: CAWSQGYYGYTF

d_call: .
clone_size: .
v_call: TRBV12-3/TRBV12-4
j_call: TRBJ2-3
cdr3_nt: TGTGCCAGCAGTCCCGGGGGCCCTGAGGATACGCAGTATTTT
cdr3_aa: CASSPGGPEDTQYF

d_call: .
clone_size: few
v_call: TRBV12-3/TRBV12-4
j_call: TRBJ1-1
cdr3_nt: TGTGCCAGCAGACGTACGGAGACTGAAGCTTTCTTT
cdr3_aa: CASRRTETEAFF

d_call: .
clone_size: .
v_call: TRBV20-1
j_call: TRBJ1-4
cdr3_nt: TGCAGTGCTCGGATGGGGGAAAAACTGTTTTTT
cdr3_aa: CSARMGEKLFF

d_call: TRBD1
clone_size: .
v_call: TRBV12-3/TRBV12-4
j_call: TRBJ1-1
cdr3_nt: TGTGCCAGCAGTTTAGAGGGCAGGGGGTCTGAAGCTTTCTTT
cdr3_aa: CASSLEGRGSEAFF

d_call: TRBD2
clone_size: many
v_call: TRBV7-9
j_call: TRBJ2-5
cdr3_nt: TGTGCCAGCAGCTTAAAGCGGGGGGTGTACCAAGAGACCCAGTACTTC
cdr3_aa: CASSLKRGVYQETQYF

d_call: TRBD2
clone_size: .
v_call: TRBV20-1
j_call: TRBJ2-7
cdr3_nt: TGCAGTGCTAGAGATGTGGCTAGCGGGGGCCTCTCCTACGAGCAGTACTTC
cdr3_aa: CSARDVASGGLSYEQYF

d_call: .
clone_size: .
v_call: TRBV12-3/TRBV12-4
j_call: TRBJ1-5
cdr3_nt: TGTGCCAGCAGGCAGACAGGAGCTCAGCCCCAGCATTTT
cdr3_aa: CASRQTGAQPQHF

d_call: .
clone_size: .
v_call: TRBV2
j_call: TRBJ1-6
cdr3_nt: TGTGCCATCAGTGTGGACGAAATGATCCACGAACAACTCCACTTT
cdr3_aa: CAISVDEMIHEQLHF

d_call: .
clone_size: .
v_call: TRBV30
j_call: TRBJ1-1
cdr3_nt: TGTGCCTGGAGTATCGTCACTGAAGCTTTCTTT
cdr3_aa: CAWSIVTEAFF

d_call: TRBD2
clone_size: many
v_call: TRBV7-3
j_call: TRBJ2-1
cdr3_nt: TGTGCCAGCAGCTCTAGCGGGGGAGACAATGAGCAGTTCTTC
cdr3_aa: CASSSSGGDNEQFF

d_call: .
clone_size: .
v_call: TRBV27
j_call: TRBJ2-5
cdr3_nt: TGTGCCAGCAGTTTCCTTCCGCCCCAAGAGACCCAGTACTTC
cdr3_aa: CASSFLPPQETQYF

d_call: TRBD1
clone_size: few
v_call: TRBV7-9
j_call: TRBJ2-3
cdr3_nt: TGTGCCAGCATTGAGGGTCAGGGGGACACAGATACGCAGTATTTT
cdr3_aa: CASIEGQGDTDTQYF

d_call: .
clone_size: many
v_call: TRBV7-2
j_call: TRBJ1-2
cdr3_nt: TGTGCCAGCAGCTCCCGCGGTGGGGCTGGCGGCTACACCTTC
cdr3_aa: CASSSRGGAGGYTF

d_call: .
clone_size: many
v_call: TRBV11-2
j_call: TRBJ2-1
cdr3_nt: TGTGCCAGCAGCACCCAGGACAATGAGCAGTTCTTC
cdr3_aa: CASSTQDNEQFF

d_call: .
clone_size: many
v_call: TRBV5-6
j_call: TRBJ1-5
cdr3_nt: TGTGCCAGCACCGTTAGGGTACTTAGCAATCAGCCCCAGCATTTT
cdr3_aa: CASTVRVLSNQPQHF

d_call: TRBD2
clone_size: many
v_call: TRBV23-1
j_call: TRBJ2-5
cdr3_nt: TGCGCCAGCAGTCAAGGACTAGCCTTGGGGGACATGGAAGAGACCCAGTACTTC
cdr3_aa: CASSQGLALGDMEETQYF

d_call: TRBD2
clone_size: few
v_call: TRBV19
j_call: TRBJ2-2
cdr3_nt: TGTGCCAGTACCTTGGCGGGGGGCAGGACCGGGGAGCTGTTTTTT
cdr3_aa: CASTLAGGRTGELFF

d_call: .
clone_size: many
v_call: TRBV7-2
j_call: TRBJ1-2
cdr3_nt: TGTGCCAGCAGTTCCGACAGGATCCATGGCTACACCTTC
cdr3_aa: CASSSDRIHGYTF

d_call: .
clone_size: .
v_call: TRBV5-5
j_call: TRBJ2-1
cdr3_nt: TGTGCCAGCAGCCCCGTCCGGGACGGTTCCTACAATGAGCAGTTCTTC
cdr3_aa: CASSPVRDGSYNEQFF

d_call: .
clone_size: .
v_call: TRBV19
j_call: TRBJ1-5
cdr3_nt: TGTGCCAGTAGTATAGGGGAACAGCCCCAGCATTTT
cdr3_aa: CASSIGEQPQHF

d_call: TRBD1
clone_size: few
v_call: TRBV6-2/TRBV6-3
j_call: TRBJ2-6
cdr3_nt: TGTGCCAGCAGTTTTCCAGGGGGCGCGGTATCGACTGGGGCCAACGTCCTGACTTTC
cdr3_aa: CASSFPGGAVSTGANVLTF

d_call: .
clone_size: few
v_call: TRBV7-8
j_call: TRBJ1-5
cdr3_nt: TGTGCCAGCAGCCTCGGAGACGATCAGCCCCAGCATTTT
cdr3_aa: CASSLGDDQPQHF

d_call: .
clone_size: .
v_call: TRBV7-2
j_call: TRBJ1-5
cdr3_nt: TGTGCCAGCAGCTCATGGACAGTGGGCAATCAGCCCCAGCATTTT
cdr3_aa: CASSSWTVGNQPQHF